These 4 T cell receptor beta chains were sequenced from one sample in a study of blood T cell repertoires in COVID-19. This table comes from immunoSEQ multiplex PCR, and its TCRdb copy is limited to in-frame clones, with some not included. Of 180,000 or so clones detected, 80% to 90% appear once; the ten largest clones hold about 4%. The sequenced sample consisted of PBMCs or T cells enriched from blood (not recorded which). The receptor source for this set is a woman between 50 and 59 years old in a cohort exposed to, infected with or recovered from COVID-19 (not recorded which).

The rearrangement links TRBV19 to TRBJ1-1, with D perhaps TRBD1 (6 bases). Trimming pared 9 bases from V and 11 bases from J, leaving 25 bases between. CDR3 length: 14 amino acids. Per the germline V gene, CDR1 is LNHDA and CDR2 is SQIVND (reference sequence). CDR3 sequence: CASHRDNVGLGAFF. DNA of the CDR3: TGTGCCAGCCACCGGGACAATGTCGGATTAGGGGCTTTCTTT.

V and J are TRBV5-1 and TRBJ1-1, with 8 bases that match TRBD1. The V segment lost 4 bases and the J segment 3 bases; nucleotides outside the gene matches: 8. This CDR3 region has 15 residues. Germline CDR1 SGHRS, CDR2 YFSETQ. The CDR3 protein is CASSQTGDSDTEAFF. The DNA for the CDR3 is TGCGCCAGCAGCCAGACAGGGGATAGCGACACTGAAGCTTTCTTT.

This clone counts as medium-sized. V gene TRBV6-5 combines with J gene TRBJ1-5; 8 bases line up with TRBD1. The germline gives CDR1 MNHEY, CDR2 SVGAGI. With V trimmed by 6 bases and J by 6 bases, 7 bases remained unmatched. This CDR3 region has 14 residues. The CDR3 reads CASRGQGAIQPQHF. DNA of the CDR3: TGTGCCAGCAGAGGACAGGGAGCGATTCAGCCCCAGCATTTT.

DNA for the CDR3: TGTGCCAGCAGCCAAGATTTGGGAGGCTGGAACACTGAAGCTTTCTTT. Translated: CASSQDLGGWNTEAFF. This chain joins TRBV3-1 (or the pseudogene TRBV3-2) and TRBJ1-1; D uncertain. The CDR3 length is 16 residues. Germline lookup yields CDR1 LGHDT and CDR2 YNNKEL (reference sequence). V was cut by 0 bases and J by 1 base, with 12 bases left in between.